The following is a T cell receptor beta chain sequence with its context. What it binds is not known. The source of the sample is a study of shared clonotypes between healthy human individuals. Study as a whole: A donor's plate count was three for CD4 naive and three for CD4 memory; CD8 naive had two and CD8 memory one. Study observations and caveats: Researchers sampled blood only, noting tissue repertoires likely differ.

Data came from immunoSEQ multiplex PCR; TCRdb stores just in-frame clones and leaves some out. This table holds some 2 million clones, over 85% found once. This CDR3 region has 13 residues. Germline V gene lookup returns CDR1 KGHSH and CDR2 LQKENI. The germline V and J ends were trimmed by 2 bases and 6 bases, with 10 bases remaining between them. The V and J genes are TRBV18 and TRBJ1-1, with unresolved D. The clonotype was recovered from a man in his late teens or twenties in good health. Sequencing was performed on naive CD4+ T cells sorted from blood. This sample's subset: CD45RA+ positively selected. The CDR3 here is CASSPGVMAEAFF. DNA for the CDR3: TGTGCCAGCTCACCAGGGGTAATGGCTGAAGCTTTCTTT.